These 24 T cell receptor beta chains were all obtained from the same sample, sequenced in a study of T cell clonotyping in hematopoietic cell transplantation. TCRdb's table, derived via immunoSEQ multiplex PCR, lists solely in-frame clones and lacks some. Of 75,000 to 95,000 clones listed, about 96% are singletons. Sample time point: recipient sample about 28 days before transplant, after cytoreduction. Sequencing was performed on peripheral blood mononuclear cells, taken before stem cell transplant. The receptors were sampled from a woman in her fifties or sixties with acute myeloid leukemia. Some clones in this sample may be carry-over from other donors' samples.

The V call is TRBV6-5, the J call TRBJ2-1; 9 bases agree with TRBD2. CDR3 length: 16 residues. CDR1 and CDR2 (germline): MNHEY, SVGAGI. V gave up 1 base and J gave up 5 bases; unmatched junction bases: 6. For the CDR3, the DNA is TGTGCCAGCAGTTACTGGGCTAGCGGGATGAACAATGAGCAGTTCTTC. Its protein is CASSYWASGMNNEQFF.

The rearrangement joins TRBV28 to TRBJ1-2, with D perhaps TRBD1 (5 bases). V was pared by 4 bases and J by 4 bases, with 16 bases between. The length of the CDR3 is 15 residues. The germline V gene has CDR1 MDHEN and CDR2 SYDVKM. In DNA form, the CDR3 reads TGTGCCAGCAGTTCCCGGACCAAGGGGTCCTATGGCTACACCTTC. It translates to CASSSRTKGSYGYTF.

The chain uses TRBV19 and TRBJ1-5; maybe TRBD1 (5 bases). CDR3 size: 15 residues. V shed 8 bases and J shed 5 bases, with 19 bases lying between them. CDR1 is LNHDA, CDR2 SQIVND, per germline (reference sequence). The CDR3 nucleotides read TGTGCCAGTGAAAGCCCCTCGGACACTTATCAGCCCCAGCATTTT. This codes for CASESPSDTYQPQHF.

The chain joins TRBV30 to TRBJ1-1, with unresolved D. Trimming removed 1 base from V and 1 base from J, with 7 bases in between. CDR3 size: 13 residues. CDR1 and CDR2 (germline): GTSNPN, SVGIG (reference sequence). The CDR3: CAWSDAGNTEAFF. The DNA of the CDR3 is TGTGCCTGGAGTGACGCGGGGAACACTGAAGCTTTCTTT.

V is TRBV6-1 and J is TRBJ2-5; 14 bases fit TRBD2. Trimming took 4 bases from V and 2 from J; bases not matched to a gene: 6. Germline V CDR1 and CDR2: MNHNS, SASEGT. The CDR3 loop spans 17 amino acids. The CDR3 protein is CASSGGLAGARQETQYF. The CDR3 DNA sequence: TGTGCCAGCAGTGGGGGACTAGCGGGAGCGAGGCAAGAGACCCAGTACTTC.

The V and J genes are TRBV5-1 and TRBJ2-7, with TRBD2 matching 7 bases. The germline V gene has CDR1 SGHRS and CDR2 YFSETQ. The ends lost 2 bases at V and 3 bases at J; junction bases unmatched: 8. The CDR3 covers 15 residues. The CDR3 is CASSFTGLEGYEQYF. In DNA, the CDR3 is TGCGCCAGCAGCTTCACCGGACTAGAAGGCTACGAGCAGTACTTC.

J is TRBJ2-3 and V is TRBV12-5; TRBD2 matches at 13 bases. Germline V gene lookup returns CDR1 LGHNT and CDR2 FRNRAP. The CDR3 is 16 residues long. Trimming removed 6 bases from V and 2 bases from J; junction bases left unmatched: 5. This CDR3 is CASGTGTSGNTDTQYF. In DNA, the CDR3 is TGTGCTAGTGGAACGGGGACTAGCGGGAACACAGATACGCAGTATTTT.

The chain uses TRBV20-1 and TRBJ1-2; D unresolved. The ends were cut back, 7 bases at V and 4 bases at J, with 10 bases in the middle. The CDR3 extends over 11 amino acids. In germline, CDR1 is DFQATT, CDR2 SNEGSKA (reference sequence). The CDR3 here is CSVKGGYGYTF. DNA for the CDR3: TGCAGTGTAAAGGGAGGCTATGGCTACACCTTC.

The rearrangement links TRBV9 to TRBJ1-1, with D perhaps TRBD1 (6 bases). Per the germline V gene, CDR1 is SGDLS and CDR2 is YYNGEE. The CDR3 is 16 amino acids. Trimming took off 2 bases at V and 0 bases at J, with 14 bases between the two ends. For the CDR3, the DNA is TGTGCCAGCAGCGTGGGCCGGGGGGCCATGAACACTGAAGCTTTCTTT. Residues: CASSVGRGAMNTEAFF. The variable domain in full, with the rest retrieved from reference TRBV9 and TRBJ1-1, is DSGVTQTPKHLITATGQRVTLRCSPRSGDLSVYWYQQSLDQGLQFLIQYYNGEERAKGNILERFSAQQFPDLHSELNLSSLELGDSALYFCASSVGRGAMNTEAFFGQGTRLTVV.

The V gene is TRBV27, the J gene TRBJ2-7, with D possibly being TRBD2 (5 bases). Germline V gives CDR1 MNHEY, CDR2 SMNVEV (reference sequence). This CDR3 has 14 residues. Between the trimmed V and J ends, which lost 2 bases and 2 bases, there was a span of 10 bases. The CDR3 bases are TGTGCCAGCAGTTTAAGGACGGGGACCTACGAGCAGTACTTC. This encodes CASSLRTGTYEQYF.

This clone was seen just once. V usage is TRBV28 and J usage is TRBJ2-6; D gene unclear. Germline assignment: CDR1 MDHEN and CDR2 SYDVKM. Trimming pared 5 bases from V and 2 bases from J, leaving 4 bases between. The CDR3 length is 13 residues. This CDR3 reads CASSRAGANVLTF. In DNA form, the CDR3 reads TGTGCCAGCAGTAGGGCTGGGGCCAACGTCCTGACTTTC.

The gene calls are TRBV6-4 and TRBJ1-1, with D perhaps TRBD1 (6 bases). The CDR3 is made up of 15 amino acids. V was cut by 6 bases and J by 0 bases, with 14 bases left in between. Looked up from germline, CDR1 is MRHNA and CDR2 is SNTAGT. The CDR3 is CASSREGQMNTEAFF. DNA for the CDR3: TGTGCCAGCAGCCGAGAAGGACAGATGAACACTGAAGCTTTCTTT.

The chain combines TRBV29-1 with TRBJ1-1; D uncertain. Germline V gives CDR1 SQVTM, CDR2 ANQGSEA. Trimming removed 0 bases at V and 6 bases at J, with 11 bases between. This CDR3 spans 13 amino acids. CDR3 DNA sequence: TGCAGCGTTGAAGATTTGGGGTATTCTGAAGCTTTCTTT. It specifies CSVEDLGYSEAFF.

The CDR3 region has the DNA TGTGCCAGCAGCAAGGGACAGCAATGGACCGGGGAGCTGTTTTTT. Protein sequence: CASSKGQQWTGELFF. V is TRBV27 and J is TRBJ2-2; 7 bases align to TRBD1. Germline values: CDR1 MNHEY, CDR2 SMNVEV (reference sequence). V dropped 6 bases and J dropped 5; count of bases not matched to a gene: 9. The CDR3 has 15 residues.

The chain is built from TRBV2 and TRBJ2-7, with a tentative D call TRBD1 (5 bases). V lost 5 bases, J lost 5 bases, and 13 bases lay in between. The CDR3 runs 13 residues. In germline, CDR1 is SNHLY, CDR2 FYNNEI. Here the CDR3 DNA reads TGTGCCAGCAGTCCAAATCAGGGCCACGAGCAGTACTTC. This translates into CASSPNQGHEQYF.

The chain is built from TRBV6-5 and TRBJ1-2, with 8 bases fitting TRBD1. CDR1 is MNHEY, CDR2 SVGAGI, per germline. The CDR3 is 16 amino acids. V gave up 2 bases and J gave up 1 base; unmatched junction bases: 6. CDR3 nucleotide sequence: TGTGCCAGCAGTTACGCCCGACAGGGGATTAACTATGGCTACACCTTC. Its protein product is CASSYARQGINYGYTF.

This clone was found once. This chain joins TRBV6-4 and TRBJ2-1; TRBD2 might be the D (5 bases). The CDR3 extends over 13 amino acids. Trimming removed 1 base from V and 9 bases from J, with 10 bases in between. Germline-derived CDR1 and CDR2 are MRHNA and SNTAGT. CDR3 loop: CASSDFTTSEQFF. DNA for the CDR3: TGTGCCAGCAGTGACTTTACCACTAGTGAGCAGTTCTTC.

The chain uses TRBV6-5 and TRBJ1-6; D not certain. Germline-derived CDR1 and CDR2 are MNHEY and SVGAGI. Between the trimmed V and J ends, which lost 2 bases and 7 bases, there was a span of 12 bases. The CDR3 has 15 residues. The CDR3 sequence: CASSYEPETNSPLHF. The CDR3 nucleotides are TGTGCCAGCAGTTACGAGCCAGAAACGAATTCACCCCTCCACTTT.

The V gene is TRBV6-6, the J gene TRBJ2-7; D may be TRBD1 or TRBD2 (5 bases each). Trimming took 6 bases from V and 3 from J, leaving 15 bases between them. Germline CDR1 is MNHNY and CDR2 is SVGAGI (reference sequence). The CDR3 runs to 14 residues. The CDR3 DNA sequence: TGTGCCAGCAGCAAAAGAGGGGTTGACTACGAGCAGTACTTC. Protein product: CASSKRGVDYEQYF.

V is TRBV28 and J is TRBJ1-2; perhaps TRBD1 as D (5 bases). V dropped 3 bases and J dropped 7 bases, with 15 bases sitting between them. The CDR3 is 14 residues long. CDR1 MDHEN and CDR2 SYDVKM come from the germline V gene. The CDR3 loop reads CASSFPGQVGGYTF. The DNA of the CDR3 is TGTGCCAGCAGTTTCCCCGGACAAGTAGGTGGCTACACCTTC.

This rearrangement joins TRBV27 to TRBJ2-1; the match to TRBD2 covers 15 bases. Germline V gene data show CDR1 as MNHEY and CDR2 as SMNVEV (reference sequence). This CDR3 is built from 18 residues. J lost 5 bases, V lost 3 bases, and 8 bases had no gene match. The CDR3 is CASSFGTSGRIRHNEQFF. The DNA for the CDR3 is TGTGCCAGCAGTTTTGGGACTAGCGGGAGGATTCGCCACAATGAGCAGTTCTTC.

The rearrangement links TRBV30 to TRBJ1-4; D unresolved. The CDR3 runs 13 residues. V lost 2 bases to trimming and J lost 4 bases, with 8 bases between them. Germline V gene sequence: CDR1 GTSNPN, CDR2 SVGIG (reference sequence). CDR3: CAWSRVYNEKLFF. In nucleotides, the CDR3 is TGTGCCTGGAGTCGGGTTTATAATGAAAAACTGTTTTTT.

This sequence joins TRBV5-1 and TRBJ2-2, with a possible D match to TRBD2 (5 bases). CDR1 and CDR2 from the germline V gene are SGHRS and YFSETQ. CDR3 length: 15 amino acids. The germline V and J ends were trimmed by 0 bases and 4 bases, with 10 bases remaining between them. The CDR3 loop is CASSLDEGSTGELFF. The DNA of the CDR3 is TGCGCCAGCAGCTTGGATGAGGGTTCCACCGGGGAGCTGTTTTTT.

V is TRBV28 and J is TRBJ2-7; unclear D gene. The V end was cut by 3 bases, the J end by 3 bases, with 15 bases between. The CDR3 has 15 residues. Germline CDR1 MDHEN, CDR2 SYDVKM. CDR3 sequence: CASSFFGGGSYEQYF. The CDR3 nucleotides read TGTGCCAGCAGTTTCTTCGGCGGTGGAAGCTACGAGCAGTACTTC. Full variable domain (missing parts from reference TRBV28 and TRBJ2-7): DVKVTQSSRYLVKRTGEKVFLECVQDMDHENMFWYRQDPGLGLRLIYFSYDVKMKEKGDIPEGYSVSREKKERFSLILESASTNQTSMYLCASSFFGGGSYEQYFGPGTRLTVT.